The next 29 T cell receptor beta chains were all read from a single sample in a study of blood T cells in healthy people across ages. Combining a sample-barcoded 5' primer with a J-beta primer mix, a second PCR ran for about 6 to 11 cycles. TCRdb ran MiXCR on the 5' RACE reads and lists one entry per CDR3 protein. The sample has about 780,000 distinct CDR3 sequences, around 50% seen once. Source material: blood. The source is a man aged 80 or over in good health.

This clonotype was observed a few times. The gene calls are TRBV10-3 and TRBJ1-1; D perhaps matches TRBD1 (6 bases). The CDR3 spans 11 residues. Germline lookup yields CDR1 ENHRY and CDR2 SYGVKD. The germline V and J ends were trimmed by 3 bases and 8 bases, with 7 bases remaining between them. This chain's CDR3 is CAISDQGEAFF. CDR3 DNA: TGTGCCATCAGTGATCAGGGGGAAGCTTTCTTT.

This clonotype was recorded a few times. The CDR3: CSATQGITNTIYF. CDR3 bases: TGCAGTGCTACACAGGGAATAACGAACACCATATATTTT. The genes are TRBV20-1 and TRBJ1-3, with D possibly matching TRBD1 (6 bases). In germline, CDR1 is DFQATT, CDR2 SNEGSKA (reference sequence). The CDR3 is made up of 13 amino acids. V was clipped by 4 bases and J by 7 bases, with 14 bases between them.

There are many counts of this clonotype. The CDR3 reads CSVGRERVSYNEQFF. The CDR3 nucleotides are TGCAGCGTGGGGAGGGAGCGGGTTTCCTACAATGAGCAGTTCTTC. The genes are TRBV29-1 and TRBJ2-1, with TRBD2 matching 7 bases. There are 15 residues in the CDR3. The germline V gene encodes CDR1 SQVTM and CDR2 ANQGSEA. Losses at the gene ends were 6 bases for V and 1 base for J; bases not matched to a gene: 9.

This clonotype was detected only a few times. This chain links TRBV5-1 with TRBJ2-1, with TRBD1 matching 7 bases. After removal of 4 bases from V and 5 bases from J, the junction contained 9 bases not matched to a gene. The CDR3 sequence is 15 residues long. The germline V gene has CDR1 SGHRS and CDR2 YFSETQ. CDR3 sequence: CASSQRTGDNNEQFF. The CDR3 DNA sequence: TGCGCCAGCAGCCAACGGACAGGAGATAACAATGAGCAGTTCTTC.

This clonotype has more than one count but fewer than ten. V usage is TRBV6-6 and J usage is TRBJ1-5; tentative D call: TRBD1 (6 bases). The ends were cut back, 2 bases at V and 5 bases at J, with 16 bases in the middle. Germline V gene data show CDR1 as MNHNY and CDR2 as SVGAGI (reference sequence). The CDR3 covers 16 residues. CDR3 loop: CASSYPLQGGDQPQHF. As DNA, the CDR3 is TGTGCCAGCAGTTACCCACTACAGGGTGGCGATCAGCCCCAGCATTTT.

V usage is TRBV3-1 and J usage is TRBJ2-3; the match to TRBD2 covers 7 bases. The germline V gene encodes CDR1 LGHDT and CDR2 YNNKEL (reference sequence). The CDR3 is made up of 15 amino acids. The ends lost 4 bases at V and 4 bases at J; junction bases unmatched: 8. In nucleotides, the CDR3 is TGTGCCAGCAGCCTCCGGACTAGTTCTGCAGATACGCAGTATTTT. Translating it yields CASSLRTSSADTQYF.

Only a few counts were recorded for this clonotype. V is TRBV7-2 and J is TRBJ2-7, with D unresolved. In germline, CDR1 is SGHTA, CDR2 FQGNSA. The ends were cut back, 1 base at V and 6 bases at J, with 13 bases in the middle. The CDR3 is made up of 14 amino acids. Here the CDR3 reads CASSLEWLDGEQYF. CDR3 nucleotide sequence: TGTGCCAGCAGCTTAGAGTGGCTAGACGGCGAGCAGTACTTC.

The chain employs TRBV20-1 and TRBJ2-3; D may match TRBD1 or TRBD2 (6 bases each). The germline V and J ends were trimmed by 1 base and 2 bases, with 13 bases remaining between them. Germline assignment: CDR1 DFQATT and CDR2 SNEGSKA (reference sequence). This CDR3 spans 15 amino acids. CDR3: CSARATGRYTDTQYF. In DNA form, the CDR3 reads TGCAGTGCTAGAGCCACAGGGAGGTACACAGATACGCAGTATTTT.

This clonotype came up a few times. The CDR3 loop is CASTLRQSTDTQYF. CDR3 nucleotide sequence: TGTGCCAGCACCCTACGACAGTCCACAGATACGCAGTATTTT. The chain recombines TRBV11-3 with TRBJ2-3; weak D call: TRBD1 (5 bases). V lost 7 bases and J lost 2, with 13 bases in between. The CDR3 has 14 residues. Germline lookup yields CDR1 SGHNT and CDR2 YENEEA.

V is TRBV29-1 and J is TRBJ2-1; D is unclear. The V end was cut by 3 bases, the J end by 1 base, with 7 bases between. This CDR3 has 13 residues. Germline loops: CDR1 SQVTM, CDR2 ANQGSEA. CDR3 sequence (DNA): TGCAGCGTTGATCCAGGTTCCTACAATGAGCAGTTCTTC. This encodes CSVDPGSYNEQFF.

The chain joins TRBV28 to TRBJ2-7; 7 nucleotides line up with TRBD2. This CDR3 has 14 residues. Germline V CDR1 and CDR2: MDHEN, SYDVKM. The V and J ends lost 8 bases and 5 bases, in that order; junction bases with no gene match: 12. CDR3 amino acids: CASRPGGMRNEQYF. The CDR3 DNA reads as TGTGCCAGCCGACCGGGGGGAATGCGGAACGAGCAGTACTTC. The full variable domain, rest sourced from reference TRBV28 and TRBJ2-7, is DVKVTQSSRYLVKRTGEKVFLECVQDMDHENMFWYRQDPGLGLRLIYFSYDVKMKEKGDIPEGYSVSREKKERFSLILESASTNQTSMYLCASRPGGMRNEQYFGPGTRLTVT.

This chain connects TRBV29-1 to TRBJ2-3, with 7 positions matching TRBD1. The CDR3 has 15 residues. After removal of 0 bases from V and 7 bases from J, the junction contained 10 bases not matched to a gene. Looked up from germline, CDR1 is SQVTM and CDR2 is ANQGSEA. The DNA of the CDR3 is TGCAGCGTTGAAGATGGCGGACAGGTCGCAAATACGCAGTATTTT. It encodes CSVEDGGQVANTQYF.

In the case of this clonotype: Possible read error: a much larger clone is one base away. V is TRBV10-3 and J is TRBJ2-1; 7 bases fit TRBD2. Germline V lookup: CDR1 ENHRY, CDR2 SYGVKD. The CDR3 extends over 11 amino acids. This CDR3 is CAIGLGNGQFF. DNA of the CDR3: TGTGCCATCGGACTAGGCAATGGGCAGTTCTTC.

This clonotype was counted between two and nine times. The chain recombines TRBV5-1 with TRBJ2-1; perhaps TRBD1 as D (6 bases). The CDR3 is 15 residues long. The V end lost 4 bases, the J end lost 2 bases, and 13 bases lay between the germline ends. Germline V gene lookup returns CDR1 SGHRS and CDR2 YFSETQ. For the CDR3, the DNA is TGCGCCAGCAGCCGGGACACCGACCCCTACAATGAGCAGTTCTTC. Protein product: CASSRDTDPYNEQFF.

There are a few counts of this clonotype. The J gene is TRBJ2-7, the V gene TRBV20-1; 7 nucleotides match TRBD2. The CDR3 runs to 12 residues. CDR1 is DFQATT and CDR2 is SNEGSKA in the germline V gene (reference sequence). The junction had 3 bases not matched to a gene; V was cut back by 5 bases and J by 2 bases. The CDR3 region is CSAERGTYEQYF. CDR3 DNA sequence: TGCAGTGCTGAGCGGGGAACCTACGAGCAGTACTTC.

The chain has TRBV5-1 and TRBJ2-5, with D possibly called TRBD1 or TRBD2 (5 bases each). The V gene lost 3 bases and the J gene lost 3 bases, with 9 bases spanning the gap. The germline gives CDR1 SGHRS, CDR2 YFSETQ. The length of the CDR3 is 13 residues. Here the CDR3 DNA reads TGCGCCAGCAGCTGGGACCCGGAAGAGACCCAGTACTTC. As protein: CASSWDPEETQYF.

This clonotype was counted between two and nine times. The DNA of the CDR3 is TGCAGCAGTGGGACAGATACGCAGTATTTT. It specifies CSSGTDTQYF. The chain joins TRBV20-1 to TRBJ2-3; D is unclear. CDR3 length equals 10 residues. CDR1 is DFQATT and CDR2 is SNEGSKA in the germline V gene (reference sequence).

In its sample, this clonotype was seen a few times. V usage is TRBV10-3 and J usage is TRBJ2-7, with 8 bases aligning to TRBD1. Germline assignment: CDR1 ENHRY and CDR2 SYGVKD. Trimming cost V 3 bases and J 4 bases; bases outside gene matches: 8. This CDR3 is 15 amino acids long. CDR3 DNA: TGTGCCATCAGTGAATCCGGACAGGGTCAGTACGAGCAGTACTTC. This translates into CAISESGQGQYEQYF.

To note about this clonotype: The junction departs from the called germline gene at one end, perhaps through a read error. This sequence joins TRBV7-2 and TRBJ2-5; D not resolved. The J call may not be correct, given that the DNA end is closer to TRBJ2-7. CDR3 length: 15 residues. The germline CDR1 and CDR2 sequences are SGHTA and FQGNSA. CDR3 sequence (DNA): TGTGTCAGCAGCCCAGACAACGGGCCCCCTTACGAGCAGTACTTC. Translating it yields CVSSPDNGPPYEQYF.

This rearrangement joins TRBV9 to TRBJ2-1, with TRBD2 as a possible D gene (5 bases). The V end lost 4 bases, the J end lost 0 bases, and 14 bases lay between the germline ends. The CDR3 runs to 16 residues. From germline, CDR1 is SGDLS and CDR2 YYNGEE. CDR3 DNA: TGTGCCAGCAGCCCCGGACTCACGAGCTCCTACAATGAGCAGTTCTTC. Translating it yields CASSPGLTSSYNEQFF. Based on the CDR3 plus reference TRBV9 and TRBJ2-1, the full variable domain is DSGVTQTPKHLITATGQRVTLRCSPRSGDLSVYWYQQSLDQGLQFLIQYYNGEERAKGNILERFSAQQFPDLHSELNLSSLELGDSALYFCASSPGLTSSYNEQFFGPGTRLTVL.

The genes are TRBV12-3 or TRBV12-4 and TRBJ2-7; 7 bases fit TRBD2. The CDR3 has 15 residues. The trim removed 3 bases at V and 0 bases at J, leaving 5 bases unmatched. The CDR3 is CASSFSGRASYEQYF. CDR3 sequence (DNA): TGTGCCAGCAGTTTTAGTGGGAGGGCCTCCTACGAGCAGTACTTC.

This clonotype was observed many times. The chain is built from TRBV5-1 and TRBJ2-3, with D perhaps matching TRBD1 (5 bases). The CDR3 runs 13 residues. Trimming shortened V by 1 base and J by 5 bases, and 8 bases separated the two germline ends. Germline CDR1 SGHRS, CDR2 YFSETQ. This chain's CDR3 is CASSLIGEDTQYF. The CDR3 nucleotides are TGCGCCAGCAGCTTGATAGGGGAAGATACGCAGTATTTT.

This clonotype has more than one count but fewer than ten. The J gene is TRBJ2-1, the V gene TRBV7-3; the match to TRBD1 covers 7 bases. This CDR3 is built from 15 residues. V trimming: 1 base; J trimming: 4 bases; junction bases outside the gene matches: 4. Germline lookup yields CDR1 SGHTA and CDR2 FQGTGA. The CDR3, as DNA: TGTGCCAGCAGCTTAAGTCCAGGGGGATACAATGAGCAGTTCTTC. Translated: CASSLSPGGYNEQFF.

The chain recombines TRBV12-3 or TRBV12-4 with TRBJ2-3; 10 bases agree with TRBD2. CDR3 length equals 16 residues. J lost 2 bases, V lost 6 bases, and 8 bases had no gene match. Written as DNA, the CDR3 is TGTGCCAGCAGATCACTAGCGGGACGATTCACAGATACGCAGTATTTT. It yields the protein CASRSLAGRFTDTQYF.

The V and J genes are TRBV7-6 and TRBJ2-1; weak D call: TRBD2 (7 bases). Trimming cost V 0 bases and J 13 bases, with 13 bases left between them. Germline CDR1 is SGHVS and CDR2 is FNYEAQ. This CDR3 is 13 amino acids long. The CDR3 bases are TGTGCCAGCAGCTTAGCGGGGGGGGCCGCACAGTTCTTC. The encoded protein is CASSLAGGAAQFF.

This chain joins TRBV11-2 and TRBJ2-7; D unresolved. This CDR3 has 13 residues. Germline assignment: CDR1 SGHAT and CDR2 FQNNGV. The V end lost 5 bases, the J end lost 6 bases, and 14 bases lay between the germline ends. DNA of the CDR3: TGTGCCAGCAGCCCCGGGCTCCGGGTCGAGCAGTACTTC. Amino acid sequence: CASSPGLRVEQYF.

There are many counts of this clonotype. J is TRBJ2-7 and V is TRBV5-1, with 7 nucleotides matching TRBD2. CDR3 length: 15 residues. Looked up from germline, CDR1 is SGHRS and CDR2 is YFSETQ. V trimming: 0 bases; J trimming: 2 bases; junction bases outside the gene matches: 5. CDR3 DNA: TGCGCCAGCAGCTTGGCCGGGGGGTCCGCCTACGAGCAGTACTTC. This translates into CASSLAGGSAYEQYF.

The chain combines TRBV15 with TRBJ2-5; a possible D gene is TRBD1 (6 bases). The germline V and J ends were trimmed by 3 bases and 11 bases, with 19 bases remaining between them. The length of the CDR3 is 14 residues. The germline gives CDR1 LNHNV, CDR2 YYDKDF (reference sequence). CDR3 amino acids: CATSSGTFYNEQYF. In DNA form, the CDR3 reads TGTGCCACCAGCAGCGGGACATTTTACAATGAGCAGTACTTC.

In its sample, this clonotype was seen a few times. The junction does not match germline at one end; this may be a read error. This chain connects TRBV27 to TRBJ2-5; the D is unclear. The CDR3 totals 14 residues. The germline V gene encodes CDR1 MNHEY and CDR2 SMNVEV (reference sequence). CDR3 nucleotide sequence: TGTGCCAGCCGTTTGGAGTTGGGCCAAGAGACCCAGTACTTC. Translation gives CASRLELGQETQYF.